The present TCR beta chain was sequenced within a study of blood T cell repertoires in COVID-19. Overall study context: The cDNA or gDNA used as material had been derived from T cells, B-cell-depleted T cells, or PBMCs.

V lost 3 bases and J 3 bases, leaving 15 bases between the germline ends. The length of the CDR3 is 15 residues. Germline values: CDR1 MNHNS, CDR2 SASEGT. Some clones are missing from TCRdb's copy, which holds only in-frame ones; the method was immunoSEQ multiplex PCR. The table lists about 300,000 clones, over 75% of them singletons. This receptor was obtained from a man aged 25-40 years who had recovered from COVID-19. Sequenced: PBMCs or T cells enriched from blood (not recorded which). This chain uses TRBV6-1 with TRBJ2-7; a possible D gene is TRBD1 (6 bases). The CDR3 is CASSDGVQGNYEQYF. The CDR3, as DNA: TGTGCCAGCAGTGACGGAGTGCAGGGGAACTACGAGCAGTACTTC.